The 7 T cell receptor beta chains reported below all come from one sample, sequenced in a study of blood T cell repertoires in COVID-19. The table came from immunoSEQ multiplex PCR; TCRdb's copy has only in-frame clones and leaves some out. The sample has tens of thousands of clones; 89% are singletons. Sequencing input: peripheral blood. The receptors were sampled from a woman aged 60-70 years with COVID-19, enrolled during active disease.

The chain combines TRBV6-6 with TRBJ2-7, with D perhaps TRBD2 (5 bases). The CDR3 totals 12 residues. Trimming stripped 5 bases from V and 3 bases from J, with 8 bases between. CDR1 and CDR2 from the germline V gene are MNHNY and SVGAGI (reference sequence). CDR3: CASSRTVYEQYF. DNA for the CDR3: TGTGCCAGCAGTCGGACTGTCTACGAGCAGTACTTC.

V gene TRBV5-1 combines with J gene TRBJ1-5; D remains ambiguous. V lost 4 bases and J 5 bases, leaving 13 bases between the germline ends. This CDR3 has 14 residues. Germline loops: CDR1 SGHRS, CDR2 YFSETQ. In DNA, the CDR3 is TGCGCCAGCAGCCCCACCTCTTGGCATCAGCCCCAGCATTTT. As protein: CASSPTSWHQPQHF.

The chain joins TRBV7-6 to TRBJ2-2, with 10 bases matching TRBD2. V trimming: 3 bases; J trimming: 6 bases; junction bases outside the gene matches: 10. The CDR3 runs to 17 residues. The germline gives CDR1 SGHVS, CDR2 FNYEAQ. The CDR3 nucleotides read TGTGCCAGCAGCTTCCTAGCGGGGGCCCCTCACCCCGGGGAGCTGTTTTTT. It is translated as CASSFLAGAPHPGELFF.

The rearrangement uses TRBV10-3 and TRBJ2-3; possibly TRBD2 for D (5 bases). The CDR3 sequence is 15 residues long. Germline values: CDR1 ENHRY, CDR2 SYGVKD. V lost 6 bases and J lost 1, with 14 bases in between. The CDR3 DNA sequence: TGTGCCATCAGAAATAGCGAGCGACGCACAGATACGCAGTATTTT. Translation: CAIRNSERRTDTQYF.

CDR3 region: CASSFGQGSYNEQFF. As DNA, the CDR3 is TGTGCCAGCAGCTTCGGACAGGGATCCTACAATGAGCAGTTCTTC. J is TRBJ2-1 and V is TRBV11-3; TRBD1 matches 8 bases. The CDR3 has 15 amino acids. Germline values: CDR1 SGHNT, CDR2 YENEEA. V was pared by 3 bases and J by 1 base, with 2 bases of the junction left unmatched.

The chain joins TRBV5-6 to TRBJ2-3; 8 bases are shared with TRBD2. Germline trimming cut 6 bases from V and 1 base from J; bases unmatched to any gene: 1. The CDR3 totals 13 residues. Germline V gene lookup returns CDR1 SGHDT and CDR2 YYEEEE. This chain's CDR3 is CASTGLGTDTQYF. CDR3 DNA sequence: TGTGCCAGCACGGGACTAGGCACAGATACGCAGTATTTT.

The genes are TRBV5-6 and TRBJ2-7, with D possibly being TRBD2 (6 bases). CDR3 length: 16 amino acids. CDR1 SGHDT and CDR2 YYEEEE come from the germline V gene. V lost 7 bases and J lost 3, with 23 bases in between. The CDR3 loop reads CASVGGVSSGFYEQYF. In DNA, the CDR3 is TGTGCCAGCGTGGGGGGTGTTTCTTCCGGGTTCTACGAGCAGTACTTC.